This T cell receptor beta chain was documented in a study of blood T cell repertoires in COVID-19. Study in general: Some COVID-19 samples were acute and others convalescent; all came from the United States, Italy and Spain. PBMCs, B-cell-depleted T cells, or T cells provided the cDNA or gDNA that made up the material.

V lost 0 bases to trimming and J lost 0 bases, with 6 bases between them. Germline assignment: CDR1 LNHNV and CDR2 YYDKDF (reference sequence). The CDR3 covers 15 residues. Data came from immunoSEQ multiplex PCR; TCRdb stores just in-frame clones and leaves some out. The table has a few hundred thousand clones, roughly nine tenths seen once. This TCR was recovered from a man in his forties who had recovered from COVID-19. The sequencing input was peripheral blood. The rearrangement joins TRBV15 to TRBJ2-4; no clear D. CDR3 in amino acids: CATSRDIVAKNIQYF. The CDR3 DNA sequence: TGTGCCACCAGCAGAGATATAGTAGCCAAAAACATTCAGTACTTC.